The clone carrying this TCR beta chain appeared a single time. The antigen is unknown. These data belong to a study of cytomegalovirus exposure and HLA in healthy donors. Study conclusions and caveats: Rare sequences made up most TCRs, while some public TCRs were found in many donors.

This CDR3 region has 13 residues. J gave up 8 bases and V 3 bases, and 3 bases lay outside the gene matches. Per germline, CDR1 MGHRA and CDR2 YSYEKL. PCR amplification relied on 60 Vbeta primers (plus 13 Jbeta primers). Method: immunoSEQ multiplex PCR; TCRdb's copy keeps in-frame clones and lacks some. The data contain 85,000 to 90,000 clones, 85% of them singletons. This receptor was identified in a man aged 35 to 55 in good health and CMV-seropositive. The sample taken for sequencing was PBMCs. The V call is TRBV4-1, the J call TRBJ2-1; 8 bases match TRBD2. CDR3 sequence reads: CASSHRGGHEQFF. The CDR3 DNA sequence: TGCGCCAGCAGCCACCGGGGGGGCCATGAGCAGTTCTTC.